This T cell receptor (beta chain) comes out of a study of Tregs in tolerant kidney transplant recipients. Broader study findings: The small number of patients limits these findings pending further validation. Biological reproducibility was not directly addressed, but technical replication error appeared minimal. Expanding Tregs on activated donor B cells appeared to best identify donor-specific TCRbeta clones.

Only in-frame clones appear in the TCRdb table, and some are missing; sequencing was by immunoSEQ multiplex PCR. The sample has about 77,000 clones, 98% seen once; the top ten hold over 0.45%. Thawed PBMCs were FACS-sorted into unstimulated CD4+CD25+CD127- regulatory T cells, CD4+CD25- non-regulatory cells, CD4 and CD8 cells. V lost 0 bases and J lost 8; bases outside the gene matches: 5. The CDR3 has 13 residues. Germline V gives CDR1 GTSNPN, CDR2 SVGIG (reference sequence). Details on this clone: The target antigen is unknown.

The J gene is TRBJ1-2, the V gene TRBV30; 8 bases agree with TRBD1. The receptor was isolated from a human donor who received a combined kidney and bone marrow transplant. The sequenced sample was CD4+ T cells from blood, obtained before the transplant. The CDR3 sequence is CAWSVQGGWGYTF. In DNA form, the CDR3 reads TGTGCCTGGAGTGTACAGGGGGGCTGGGGCTACACCTTC. The full variable domain, in which reference TRBV30 and TRBJ1-2 provide the parts outside the CDR3, is SQTIHQWPATLVQPVGSPLSLECTVEGTSNPNLYWYRQAAGRGLQLLFYSVGIGQISSEVPQNLSASRPQDRQFILSSKKLLLSDSGFYLCAWSVQGGWGYTFGSGTRLTVV.